These 24 T cell receptor beta chains were all obtained from the same sample, sequenced in a study of blood T cell repertoires in COVID-19. The table came from immunoSEQ multiplex PCR; TCRdb's copy has only in-frame clones and leaves some out. The sample includes 200,000 to 250,000 clones, 80% to 90% of them seen just once. Sequenced material: peripheral blood. Receptor source: a woman aged 55-69 years who had recovered from COVID-19.

The chain combines TRBV7-6 with TRBJ1-3; D is uncertain. V lost 1 base and J lost 1, with 5 bases in between. Germline CDR1 SGHVS, CDR2 FNYEAQ. The CDR3 runs to 14 residues. This chain's CDR3 is CASSLGQSGNTIYF. CDR3 sequence (DNA): TGTGCCAGCAGCTTAGGGCAGTCTGGAAACACCATATATTTT.

This sequence joins TRBV4-1 and TRBJ1-2, with 12 bases lining up with TRBD1. Unmatched junction bases numbered 5, after V lost 1 base and J lost 8 bases. Germline CDR1 is MGHRA and CDR2 is YSYEKL. The CDR3 covers 15 residues. CDR3 nucleotides: TGCGCCAGCAGCCAAGTCGGGACAGGGGGCAGGGGCTACACCTTC. Its translation is CASSQVGTGGRGYTF.

This clone was seen more than once but under ten times. The rearrangement joins TRBV5-5 to TRBJ2-5; 10 bases are shared with TRBD1. Germline CDR1 is SGHKS and CDR2 is YYEKEE (reference sequence). Trimming took 4 bases from V and 5 from J; bases not matched to a gene: 8. This CDR3 is 15 amino acids long. CDR3 amino acids: CASSAMTGGEETQYF. The CDR3, as DNA: TGTGCCAGCAGCGCGATGACAGGGGGCGAGGAGACCCAGTACTTC.

The chain uses TRBV4-1 and TRBJ2-1; 8 bases agree with TRBD2. CDR1 and CDR2 from the germline V gene are MGHRA and YSYEKL. This CDR3 is built from 15 residues. V lost 2 bases to trimming and J lost 9 bases; unmatched junction nucleotides: 9. This CDR3 is CASSQRPAGESEQFF. The CDR3 DNA follows: TGCGCCAGCAGCCAACGGCCAGCGGGGGAGAGTGAGCAGTTCTTC.

The chain couples TRBV27 to TRBJ2-2; 7 bases are a match to TRBD1. The germline V gene has CDR1 MNHEY and CDR2 SMNVEV (reference sequence). V dropped 5 bases and J dropped 4; count of bases not matched to a gene: 10. The CDR3 covers 16 residues. The CDR3 is CASSPGTALVTGELFF. The CDR3 coding sequence is TGTGCCAGCAGTCCTGGGACAGCCCTTGTCACCGGGGAGCTGTTTTTT.

The rearrangement uses TRBV19 and TRBJ2-7, with D possibly TRBD1 on 6 matching bases. CDR1 LNHDA and CDR2 SQIVND come from the germline V gene (reference sequence). This CDR3 region has 13 residues. Deletions cut 8 bases from V and 7 bases from J, with 18 bases between. The CDR3 protein is CASCDRDKREQYF. The CDR3 DNA follows: TGTGCCAGTTGTGACCGGGACAAGAGGGAGCAGTACTTC.

This clone was observed a handful of times. This sequence joins TRBV5-4 and TRBJ1-6; tentative D call: TRBD1 (5 bases). Germline assignment: CDR1 SGHNT and CDR2 YYREEE (reference sequence). This CDR3 has 15 residues. V was pared by 0 bases and J by 9 bases, with 13 bases between. CDR3 sequence reads: CASSLDGGRSSPLHF. DNA of the CDR3: TGTGCCAGCAGCTTGGACGGGGGTAGGAGTTCACCCCTCCACTTT.

The V gene is TRBV30, the J gene TRBJ2-4; D is undetermined. CDR1 GTSNPN and CDR2 SVGIG come from the germline V gene (reference sequence). The germline V and J ends were trimmed by 0 bases and 4 bases, with 7 bases remaining between them. This CDR3 spans 13 amino acids. The CDR3 sequence is CAWSVGGKNIQYF. The CDR3 nucleotides are TGTGCCTGGAGTGTCGGCGGTAAAAACATTCAGTACTTC.

The chain has TRBV15 and TRBJ2-7; 10 positions match TRBD1. The CDR3 is 15 amino acids. V was pared by 5 bases and J by 4 bases, with 8 bases of the junction left unmatched. The germline CDR1 and CDR2 sequences are LNHNV and YYDKDF (reference sequence). The DNA of the CDR3 is TGTGCCACCAGCTCCCGGGACAGGGGAATATACGAGCAGTACTTC. This translates into CATSSRDRGIYEQYF.

This clone was seen a handful of times. The V call is TRBV7-3, the J call TRBJ2-1, with 11 bases lining up with TRBD2. Germline trimming cut 4 bases from V and 5 bases from J; bases unmatched to any gene: 7. The CDR3 has 16 residues. Germline V gives CDR1 SGHTA, CDR2 FQGTGA. CDR3 region: CASSSRSGGGHNEQFF. The CDR3 bases are TGTGCCAGCAGCTCGCGTAGCGGGGGGGGCCACAATGAGCAGTTCTTC.

The chain uses TRBV27 and TRBJ2-3, with a possible D match to TRBD1 (6 bases). Germline loops: CDR1 MNHEY, CDR2 SMNVEV (reference sequence). CDR3 length equals 12 residues. With 4 bases removed from V and 11 bases from J, the gap between germline ends came to 13 bases. CDR3 in amino acids: CASSSPLTGQYF. In nucleotides, the CDR3 is TGTGCCAGCAGTTCCCCACTGACAGGGCAGTATTTT.

The rearrangement uses TRBV2 and TRBJ1-1; D gene uncertain. The CDR3 spans 13 residues. Per the germline V gene, CDR1 is SNHLY and CDR2 is FYNNEI. The V end lost 6 bases, the J end lost 10 bases, and 18 bases lay between the germline ends. The CDR3 protein is CASSHLPRGAAFF. The DNA for the CDR3 is TGTGCCAGCAGCCACTTGCCCCGTGGAGCAGCTTTCTTT.

This chain links TRBV30 with TRBJ2-4, with 8 bases identical to TRBD2. The V gene end was trimmed by 1 base and the J gene end by 6 bases; junction bases not matched to a gene: 5. The CDR3 sequence is 14 residues long. Looked up from germline, CDR1 is GTSNPN and CDR2 is SVGIG (reference sequence). The CDR3 bases are TGTGCCTGGAGTGCGGGACTAGAGGTAAACATTCAGTACTTC. Translation gives CAWSAGLEVNIQYF.

The rearrangement links TRBV6-4 to TRBJ1-2; D is unresolved. From germline, CDR1 is MRHNA and CDR2 SNTAGT. This CDR3 contains 15 residues. Deletions cut 0 bases from V and 1 base from J, with 9 bases between. The CDR3 region is CASSDSGGSNYGYTF. The DNA of the CDR3 is TGTGCCAGCAGTGACTCCGGTGGGAGTAACTATGGCTACACCTTC.

The V gene is TRBV19, the J gene TRBJ1-1; 9 nucleotides match TRBD1. After removal of 5 bases from V and 1 base from J, the junction contained 2 bases not matched to a gene. The CDR3 extends over 14 amino acids. The germline CDR1 and CDR2 sequences are LNHDA and SQIVND (reference sequence). Here the CDR3 DNA reads TGTGCCAGTAGTCCGGGACAGGGGAACACTGAAGCTTTCTTT. It is translated as CASSPGQGNTEAFF.

The CDR3 protein is CSVQTGAGEKLFF. CDR3 in DNA: TGCAGCGTCCAGACAGGGGCCGGTGAAAAACTGTTTTTT. The chain has TRBV29-1 and TRBJ1-4, with 8 bases identical to TRBD1. Germline CDR1 reads SQVTM; CDR2 reads ANQGSEA. The CDR3 length is 13 residues. Germline trimming cut 6 bases from V and 7 bases from J; bases unmatched to any gene: 7.

The V call is TRBV5-4, the J call TRBJ2-7; unclear D gene. The V gene's germline CDR1 is SGHNT and CDR2 YYREEE (reference sequence). Between the trimmed V and J ends, which lost 4 bases and 2 bases, there was a span of 10 bases. This CDR3 is built from 13 residues. This chain's CDR3 is CASSPSAAYEQYF. In DNA, the CDR3 is TGTGCCAGCAGCCCCTCGGCGGCCTACGAGCAGTACTTC.

V is TRBV7-2 and J is TRBJ2-7; D gene uncertain. The CDR3 sequence is 14 residues long. Germline CDR1 and CDR2: SGHTA and FQGNSA. Trimming took off 1 base at V and 3 bases at J, with 10 bases between the two ends. CDR3 amino acids: CASSLGFQDYEQYF. The CDR3 nucleotides are TGTGCCAGCAGCTTAGGCTTCCAGGACTACGAGCAGTACTTC.

The chain joins TRBV10-3 to TRBJ2-5; 12 bases line up with TRBD2. CDR3 size: 17 residues. V dropped 3 bases and J dropped 4; count of bases not matched to a gene: 9. Looked up from germline, CDR1 is ENHRY and CDR2 is SYGVKD. The CDR3 bases are TGTGCCATCAGTGAACCCCTAGCGGGGGGGCGGAGAGAGACCCAGTACTTC. This codes for CAISEPLAGGRRETQYF.

This rearrangement joins TRBV7-2 to TRBJ1-1; D is possibly TRBD1 (6 bases). Germline CDR1 is SGHTA and CDR2 is FQGNSA. The V end lost 5 bases, the J end lost 8 bases, and 15 bases lay between the germline ends. The CDR3 runs to 13 residues. CDR3 amino acids: CASSLSRGGEAFF. The CDR3, as DNA: TGTGCCAGCAGCCTGTCGCGAGGGGGAGAAGCTTTCTTT.

V is TRBV5-4 and J is TRBJ2-7; the match to TRBD1 covers 7 bases. Germline V gene lookup returns CDR1 SGHNT and CDR2 YYREEE (reference sequence). V lost 3 bases and J lost 3; bases outside the gene matches: 6. CDR3 length equals 14 residues. CDR3 sequence: CASSWDSGIYEQYF. The CDR3 DNA reads TGTGCCAGCAGCTGGGACAGCGGTATCTACGAGCAGTACTTC. Full variable domain (remainder filled in from reference TRBV5-4 and TRBJ2-7): ETGVTQSPTHLIKTRGQQVTLRCSSQSGHNTVSWYQQALGQGPQFIFQYYREEENGRGNFPPRFSGLQFPNYSSELNVNALELDDSALYLCASSWDSGIYEQYFGPGTRLTVT.

V and J are TRBV2 and TRBJ1-2; D is uncertain. Trimming stripped 6 bases from V and 6 bases from J, with 11 bases between. Germline V CDR1 and CDR2: SNHLY, FYNNEI. This CDR3 is built from 12 residues. The CDR3 region is CASSAEGNGYTF. For the CDR3, the DNA is TGTGCCAGCAGCGCGGAAGGAAATGGCTACACCTTC.

The chain joins TRBV10-2 to TRBJ1-2; TRBD1 aligns across 7 bases. V gave up 4 bases and J gave up 6 bases; unmatched junction bases: 11. This CDR3 spans 15 amino acids. CDR1 and CDR2 (germline): WSHSY, SAAADI. CDR3 region: CASSAPGQIPHGYTF. In nucleotides, the CDR3 is TGCGCCAGCAGTGCACCGGGACAGATTCCCCATGGCTACACCTTC.

The rearrangement joins TRBV9 to TRBJ1-6; 7 nucleotides match TRBD1. The CDR3 is 17 amino acids. Germline lookup yields CDR1 SGDLS and CDR2 YYNGEE. V was pared by 3 bases and J by 0 bases, with 6 bases of the junction left unmatched. DNA for the CDR3: TGTGCCAGCAGCGGCAGGGGGTCCCCCTCCTATAATTCACCCCTCCACTTT. This codes for CASSGRGSPSYNSPLHF.